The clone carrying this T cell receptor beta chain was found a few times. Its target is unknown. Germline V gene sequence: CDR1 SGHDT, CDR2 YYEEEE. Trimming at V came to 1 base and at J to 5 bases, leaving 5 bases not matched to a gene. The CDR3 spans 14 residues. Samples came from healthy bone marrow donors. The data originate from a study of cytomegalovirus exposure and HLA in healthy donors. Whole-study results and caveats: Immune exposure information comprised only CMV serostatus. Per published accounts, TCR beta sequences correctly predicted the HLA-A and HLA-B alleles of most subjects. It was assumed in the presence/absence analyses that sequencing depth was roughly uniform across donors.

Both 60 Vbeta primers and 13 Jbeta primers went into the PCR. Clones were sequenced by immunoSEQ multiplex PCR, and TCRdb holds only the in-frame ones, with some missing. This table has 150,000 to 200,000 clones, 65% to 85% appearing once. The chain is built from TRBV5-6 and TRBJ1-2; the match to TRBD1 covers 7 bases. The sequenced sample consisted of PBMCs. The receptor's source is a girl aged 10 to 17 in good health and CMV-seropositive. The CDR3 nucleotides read TGTGCCAGCAGCTTGTCCAGGGGGAGGTATGGCTACACCTTC. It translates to CASSLSRGRYGYTF.